The T cell receptor beta chain described here comes from a study of shared clonotypes between healthy human individuals. Points on this clone: Its antigen is still unknown.

Subsets obtained from CD4+ cells comprised CD45RA+ naive and CD45RA-negative memory cells. In germline, CDR1 is SGHTA, CDR2 FQGTGA. The CDR3 loop spans 13 amino acids. The V gene lost 0 bases and the J gene lost 6 bases, with 5 bases spanning the gap. General study findings and limits: It was observed that 5% to 6% of naive CD4 clonotypes were shared across four donors. Generally, estimated richness proved larger in naive subsets than it did in memory subsets. Despite large depth, sorted-subset datasets appeared incompletely sequenced.

Measured with immunoSEQ multiplex PCR; TCRdb has only the in-frame clones, and not every one. The sample contains 600,000 to 750,000 clones, roughly 72% of which appear only once. This chain links TRBV7-3 with TRBJ2-2; the D is unclear. Source material: memory CD4+ T cells sorted from blood. The subset was: CD45RA-negative fraction. The receptor's source is a woman aged 30 to 39 in good health. The DNA of the CDR3 is TGTGCCAGCAGCTTAACGATGTCCGGGGAGCTGTTTTTT. It yields the protein CASSLTMSGELFF.